This is a list of T cell receptor beta chains from one sample in a study of response to subunit inactivated influenza vaccine. TCRdb re-called the RT-PCR reads with MiXCR, one entry per CDR3 protein. This sample has hundreds of thousands of distinct CDR3 sequences; around a sixth occur once, and the top ten carry approximately 10%. The specimen comprised PBMCs from blood, sampled 11 to 12 days after vaccination. All receptors derive from a man aged 50 or older who received an inactivated influenza vaccine. Each CDR3 is given with its conserved first and last residue. Each record gives: J gene, clone size, D gene, V gene, CDR3 protein, CDR3 DNA. The D gene is left open where the match is weak. Clone size is not always given. Where it is, it says once, few, many or a class for expanded clones.

>TRBJ2-3|.|.|TRBV12-3/TRBV12-4
CASSFVTGRGSDTDTQYF
TGTGCCAGCAGTTTCGTCACCGGCAGGGGATCTGACACAGATACGCAGTATTTT
>TRBJ1-5|few|TRBD1|TRBV20-1
CSARSGTGGYNQPQHF
TGCAGTGCTAGATCCGGGACAGGGGGATACAATCAGCCCCAGCATTTT
>TRBJ2-7|few|TRBD1|TRBV24-1
CATSDGTAYEQYF
TGTGCCACCAGTGATGGGACAGCCTACGAGCAGTACTTC
>TRBJ2-7|.|TRBD2|TRBV6-5
CASSWLAGYEQYF
TGTGCCAGCAGTTGGCTAGCGGGCTACGAGCAGTACTTC
>TRBJ2-5|many|TRBD2|TRBV5-5
CASSWTVLAGAQYF
TGTGCCAGCAGCTGGACAGTACTAGCGGGGGCCCAGTACTTC
>TRBJ2-2|many|.|TRBV20-1
CSARDRGNTGELFF
TGCAGTGCTAGAGACAGGGGGAACACCGGGGAGCTGTTTTTT
>TRBJ1-1|once|TRBD1|TRBV5-1
CASSLGQGGLDEAFF
TGCGCCAGCAGCTTAGGACAGGGCGGATTAGATGAAGCTTTCTTT
>TRBJ2-7|few|.|TRBV6-5
CASSYSLPPSSEQYF
TGTGCCAGCAGTTACTCGTTGCCCCCTTCGTCCGAGCAGTACTTC
>TRBJ2-5|many|.|TRBV7-2
CASSLEGGGGGTQYF
TGTGCCAGCAGCTTAGAGGGTGGCGGTGGTGGTACCCAGTACTTC
>TRBJ2-1|.|.|TRBV15
CATSINFGRNNEQFF
TGTGCCACCAGCATAAACTTCGGACGGAACAATGAGCAGTTCTTC
>TRBJ2-4|few|.|TRBV7-2
CASSLGGTAKNIQYF
TGTGCCAGCAGCTTAGGGGGTACGGCCAAAAACATTCAGTACTTC
>TRBJ1-1|many|.|TRBV10-1
CASRLGVDGEAFF
TGCGCCAGCAGGTTGGGCGTGGATGGTGAAGCTTTCTTT
>TRBJ1-5|.|TRBD1|TRBV7-8
CASSFSRGPNQPQHF
TGTGCCAGCAGCTTCTCCAGGGGGCCCAATCAGCCCCAGCATTTT
>TRBJ2-1|.|.|TRBV12-3/TRBV12-4
CASSAGLSAQFF
TGTGCCAGCAGCGCGGGACTCTCTGCTCAGTTCTTC
>TRBJ2-3|.|.|TRBV25-1
CASSEFQFSDTQYF
TGTGCCAGCAGTGAATTTCAGTTTTCAGATACGCAGTATTTT
>TRBJ2-3|.|TRBD1|TRBV20-1
CSARGFEGANTDTQYF
TGCAGTGCTAGAGGGTTTGAGGGGGCAAACACAGATACGCAGTATTTT
>TRBJ2-7|.|.|TRBV7-9
CASSFSDRPYEQYF
TGTGCCAGCAGCTTCTCGGACAGACCCTACGAGCAGTACTTC
>TRBJ2-1|.|TRBD2|TRBV20-1
CSARPLAGYNEQFF
TGCAGTGCTAGGCCGCTAGCGGGGTACAATGAGCAGTTCTTC
>TRBJ1-2|many|.|TRBV12-3/TRBV12-4
CASSLDGLRGYTF
TGTGCCAGCAGTTTGGACGGGTTACGGGGCTACACCTTC
>TRBJ2-3|.|TRBD2|TRBV7-9
CASSQRGSSGITQYF
TGTGCCAGCAGCCAAAGGGGTTCTAGCGGGATCACGCAGTATTTT
>TRBJ1-5|few|.|TRBV4-1
CASNREESNQPQHF
TGCGCCAGCAACAGGGAGGAGAGCAATCAGCCCCAGCATTTT
>TRBJ2-2|few|TRBD1|TRBV7-9
CASSLGDRGKTGELFF
TGTGCCAGCAGCTTAGGAGACAGGGGGAAGACCGGGGAGCTGTTTTTT
>TRBJ1-2|few|.|TRBV6-2/TRBV6-3
CASSYSEEWGRNYGYTF
TGTGCCAGCAGTTACTCGGAGGAGTGGGGGCGCAACTATGGCTACACCTTC
>TRBJ1-1|once|.|TRBV5-1
CASSHIGQPSMNTEAFF
TGCGCCAGCAGCCATATTGGACAGCCGAGCATGAACACTGAAGCTTTCTTT
>TRBJ2-1|.|.|TRBV12-3/TRBV12-4
CASSLWGGENEQFF
TGTGCCAGCAGTTTGTGGGGCGGGGAAAATGAGCAGTTCTTC
>TRBJ1-2|.|TRBD1|TRBV6-1
CASSESAGGYYGYTF
TGTGCCAGCAGTGAATCGGCAGGGGGGTACTATGGCTACACCTTC
>TRBJ2-2|.|.|TRBV5-6
CASSTTGTGELFF
TGTGCCAGCAGCACCACAGGGACCGGGGAGCTGTTTTTT
>TRBJ2-5|few|TRBD2|TRBV4-3
CASSQDLAGGEETQYF
TGCGCCAGCAGCCAAGATCTAGCGGGAGGGGAAGAGACCCAGTACTTC
>TRBJ2-3|.|.|TRBV7-2
CASSFIATDTQYF
TGTGCCAGCAGCTTTATAGCCACAGATACGCAGTATTTT
>TRBJ2-4|few|.|TRBV6-2/TRBV6-3
CASRTDSYAPSYF
TGTGCCAGCAGGACCGACAGCTATGCCCCTTCGTACTTC
>TRBJ2-1|.|.|TRBV5-1
CASSWGTWRDDEQFF
TGCGCCAGCAGCTGGGGGACATGGCGGGACGATGAGCAGTTCTTC
>TRBJ2-3|few|.|TRBV25-1
CASSERGVDPGDTQYF
TGTGCCAGCAGTGAAAGAGGAGTAGACCCGGGCGATACGCAGTATTTT
>TRBJ2-1|few|.|TRBV20-1
CSARDRTSGQFF
TGCAGTGCTAGAGATCGCACGAGTGGGCAGTTCTTC
>TRBJ2-5|.|TRBD1|TRBV24-1
CATSGTGYQETQYF
TGTGCCACCAGCGGGACAGGGTACCAAGAGACCCAGTACTTC
>TRBJ2-3|.|TRBD1|TRBV29-1
CSATGQGVTDTQYF
TGCAGCGCCACGGGACAGGGGGTCACAGATACGCAGTATTTT
>TRBJ2-7|.|.|TRBV6-5
CASSYDVNPSYEQYF
TGTGCCAGCAGTTACGATGTAAATCCGTCCTACGAGCAGTACTTC
>TRBJ2-3|.|TRBD1|TRBV29-1
CSVDSTGVNTDTQYF
TGCAGCGTTGACTCGACAGGGGTAAATACAGATACGCAGTATTTT
>TRBJ2-5|few|TRBD1|TRBV6-1
CASRTGGAKTQYF
TGTGCCAGTCGGACAGGGGGCGCAAAGACCCAGTACTTC
>TRBJ2-1|.|.|TRBV5-1
CASSLDVPRSYNEQFF
TGCGCCAGCAGCTTGGATGTGCCCCGCTCCTACAATGAGCAGTTCTTC
>TRBJ2-7|few|.|TRBV10-3
CAISESAGADYEQYF
TGTGCCATCAGTGAGTCTGCAGGGGCGGACTACGAGCAGTACTTC
>TRBJ2-3|.|.|TRBV12-3/TRBV12-4
CASSRGLRGDTQYF
TGTGCCAGCAGCCGGGGGCTCCGGGGAGATACGCAGTATTTT
>TRBJ2-7|.|TRBD2|TRBV7-2
CASSSTSGVTYEQYF
TGTGCCAGCAGCTCGACTAGCGGGGTCACCTACGAGCAGTACTTC
>TRBJ2-2|.|TRBD1|TRBV5-1
CASSARTGGTGELFF
TGCGCCAGCAGCGCCCGGACAGGGGGCACCGGGGAGCTGTTTTTT
>TRBJ1-1|.|.|TRBV18
CASSLNRQAPLAFF
TGTGCCAGCTCACTAAACCGACAGGCCCCTCTAGCTTTCTTT
>TRBJ2-1|few|.|TRBV7-2
CASSPMGGFYEQFF
TGTGCCAGCAGCCCAATGGGAGGATTCTATGAGCAGTTCTTC
>TRBJ2-7|few|TRBD1|TRBV6-5
CASSYPDRDYEQYF
TGTGCCAGCAGTTACCCTGACAGGGACTACGAGCAGTACTTC
>TRBJ2-7|few|TRBD2|TRBV4-2
CASSQDVAGIYEQYF
TGTGCCAGCAGCCAAGATGTAGCGGGGATCTACGAGCAGTACTTC
>TRBJ2-3|.|TRBD2|TRBV20-1
CSARGSGLARTDTQYF
TGCAGTGCTAGAGGTTCCGGACTAGCGCGCACAGATACGCAGTATTTT
>TRBJ2-4|.|.|TRBV11-1
CASSFPGVAKNIQYF
TGTGCCAGCAGTTTCCCAGGAGTAGCCAAAAACATTCAGTACTTC
>TRBJ2-1|.|.|TRBV15
CATSRESGSGAYNEQFF
TGTGCCACCAGCAGAGAATCGGGCAGCGGAGCCTACAATGAGCAGTTCTTC
>TRBJ2-4|.|.|TRBV19
CASSLGPREAKNIQYF
TGTGCCAGTAGTTTGGGACCTCGAGAAGCCAAAAACATTCAGTACTTC
>TRBJ1-1|few|TRBD1|TRBV10-1
CASRGTGIVNTEAFF
TGCGCCAGCAGGGGGACAGGAATAGTGAACACTGAAGCTTTCTTT
>TRBJ1-1|.|TRBD1|TRBV11-2
CASSNRDRRAFF
TGTGCCAGCAGCAACCGGGACAGGAGAGCTTTCTTT
>TRBJ2-3|many|.|TRBV30
CAWTTGVSTDTQYF
TGTGCCTGGACCACAGGAGTTAGCACAGATACGCAGTATTTT
>TRBJ2-5|few|TRBD2|TRBV11-2
CASSIGLAGGQETQYF
TGTGCCAGCAGCATCGGACTAGCGGGGGGGCAAGAGACCCAGTACTTC